This record concerns one TCR beta chain sequence. While infection was still active, Seattle patients were enrolled and then followed longitudinally. TCRdb's copy holds only in-frame clones and misses some; the assay was immunoSEQ multiplex PCR. The table includes under 250,000 clones, approximately 90% detected once. The data stem from a study of blood T cell repertoires in COVID-19. About the study: Both acute and convalescent COVID-19 samples were obtained from the United States, Italy and Spain. From T cells, B-cell-depleted T cells, or PBMCs came the material, which was cDNA or gDNA.

Germline CDR1 DFQATT, CDR2 SNEGSKA (reference sequence). V was pared by 3 bases and J by 6 bases, with 30 bases between. The length of the CDR3 is 19 residues. Sequenced material: peripheral blood. The V call is TRBV20-1, the J call TRBJ2-1; no reliable D call. The receptor was derived from a man between 60 and 75 years old with COVID-19, enrolled during active disease. The CDR3 protein is CSASAPIIIHPTTSNEQFF. CDR3 coding DNA: TGCAGTGCTAGTGCCCCAATCATTATTCACCCAACTACGTCCAATGAGCAGTTCTTC.